This T cell receptor (beta chain) was found in a study of blood T cell repertoires in COVID-19. Original analysis: Reference gene primer amplification gave nucleated cell count estimates. Measured with immunoSEQ multiplex PCR; TCRdb has only the in-frame clones, and not every one. Clone size and the V and J calls come from that table; the DNA yielded D and trimming. The sample contains approximately 350,000 clones, 80% to 90% of which appear only once. This CDR3 contains 13 residues. Trimming stripped 6 bases from V and 7 bases from J, with 12 bases between. The germline V gene encodes CDR1 SGHAT and CDR2 FQNNGV. This clone was detected a few times.

Sequences were obtained from peripheral blood. The chain couples TRBV11-2 to TRBJ1-4, with D possibly TRBD1 on 5 matching bases. The TCR sequence derives from a man younger than 45 with active or convalescent COVID-19. CDR3 DNA sequence: TGTGCCAGCAGGGGGCGATCAAGTGAAAAACTGTTTTTT. As protein: CASRGRSSEKLFF.